Below are 21 T cell receptor beta chains sequenced from a single sample in a study of blood T cell repertoires in COVID-19. Sequencing used immunoSEQ multiplex PCR; TCRdb keeps in-frame clones, though not all of them. Of tens of thousands of clones listed, around 85% are singletons. Sequenced sample: peripheral blood. These receptors all stem from a man aged 45-60 years with COVID-19, enrolled during active disease.

The chain recombines TRBV19 with TRBJ2-7; D possibly corresponds to TRBD1 (6 bases). This CDR3 is built from 14 residues. Germline V gene lookup returns CDR1 LNHDA and CDR2 SQIVND (reference sequence). The V gene lost 6 bases and the J gene lost 4 bases, with 16 bases spanning the gap. The CDR3 DNA reads as TGTGCCAGTAGAAAGACAGGTGGGTCTTACGAGCAGTACTTC. It translates to CASRKTGGSYEQYF.

The rearrangement uses TRBV30 and TRBJ1-4, with unresolved D. Germline V gives CDR1 GTSNPN, CDR2 SVGIG (reference sequence). This CDR3 is 11 amino acids long. V was shortened by 2 bases and J by 8 bases, with 6 bases between the two germline ends. CDR3 DNA: TGTGCCTGGAGTACGAGAGAAAAACTGTTTTTT. It codes for CAWSTREKLFF. The whole variable domain, remainder taken from reference TRBV30 and TRBJ1-4, is SQTIHQWPATLVQPVGSPLSLECTVEGTSNPNLYWYRQAAGRGLQLLFYSVGIGQISSEVPQNLSASRPQDRQFILSSKKLLLSDSGFYLCAWSTREKLFFGSGTQLSVL.

V gene TRBV5-1 combines with J gene TRBJ1-1; D is ambiguous. Germline V gene lookup returns CDR1 SGHRS and CDR2 YFSETQ. Trimming removed 4 bases from V and 0 bases from J, with 10 bases in between. The CDR3 runs 14 residues. The CDR3 bases are TGCGCCAGCAGCCGCACCGGGGTGAACACTGAAGCTTTCTTT. It encodes CASSRTGVNTEAFF.

V is TRBV6-1 and J is TRBJ2-3, with no clear D. CDR3 size: 14 residues. V was clipped by 3 bases and J by 4 bases, with 11 bases between them. From germline, CDR1 is MNHNS and CDR2 SASEGT. In DNA form, the CDR3 reads TGTGCCAGCAGTGATCCGTTTGTCGCAGATACGCAGTATTTT. Translated, it gives CASSDPFVADTQYF.

A single count supports this clone. This rearrangement joins TRBV6-5 to TRBJ2-6, with TRBD2 as a possible D gene (5 bases). Trimming took off 7 bases at V and 3 bases at J, with 13 bases between the two ends. CDR3 length: 15 amino acids. Germline assignment: CDR1 MNHEY and CDR2 SVGAGI. The CDR3 protein is CASTRTVNGANVLTF. In DNA, the CDR3 is TGTGCCAGCACCCGGACTGTTAATGGGGCCAACGTCCTGACTTTC.

The CDR3 spells CASRSHTTQEQFF. The CDR3 DNA sequence: TGTGCCAGCAGGTCCCACACCACGCAGGAGCAGTTCTTC. V and J are TRBV28 and TRBJ2-1, with D hard to call. The CDR3 totals 13 residues. CDR1 MDHEN and CDR2 SYDVKM come from the germline V gene. Trimming took off 6 bases at V and 10 bases at J, with 16 bases between the two ends.

The genes are TRBV6-6 and TRBJ2-5; 7 bases align to TRBD2. This CDR3 spans 12 amino acids. In germline, CDR1 is MNHNY, CDR2 SVGAGI (reference sequence). The V and J ends lost 6 bases and 6 bases, in that order; junction bases with no gene match: 4. The CDR3: CASRTSSQTQYF. The CDR3, as DNA: TGTGCCAGCAGGACTAGCTCCCAGACCCAGTACTTC.

This chain joins TRBV29-1 and TRBJ2-1, with D perhaps TRBD2 (5 bases). Per the germline V gene, CDR1 is SQVTM and CDR2 is ANQGSEA. The CDR3 is made up of 13 amino acids. V lost 0 bases and J 7 bases, leaving 10 bases between the germline ends. The CDR3 is CSVEEFRGNEQFF. CDR3 coding DNA: TGCAGCGTTGAAGAGTTTAGAGGGAATGAGCAGTTCTTC.

This chain uses TRBV13 with TRBJ2-1; 10 nucleotides line up with TRBD2. Germline V gives CDR1 PRHDT, CDR2 FYEKMQ (reference sequence). V lost 1 base and J lost 7; bases outside the gene matches: 7. There are 16 residues in the CDR3. CDR3 region: CASSLAGLAVNNEQFF. The CDR3 DNA sequence: TGTGCCAGCAGCTTAGCCGGACTAGCGGTAAATAATGAGCAGTTCTTC.

This clone was seen once. The gene calls are TRBV14 and TRBJ2-7, with D tentatively TRBD2 (5 bases). The V gene lost 3 bases and the J gene lost 3 bases, with 12 bases spanning the gap. This CDR3 spans 14 amino acids. Germline CDR1 SGHDN, CDR2 FVKESK. The CDR3, as DNA: TGTGCCAGCAGCCATTACGACTACGACTACGAGCAGTACTTC. Translating gives CASSHYDYDYEQYF.

The rearrangement uses TRBV5-1 and TRBJ2-3; TRBD2 matches 9 bases. There are 17 residues in the CDR3. The V and J ends lost 0 bases and 3 bases, in that order; junction bases with no gene match: 8. The germline V gene encodes CDR1 SGHRS and CDR2 YFSETQ. CDR3 nucleotide sequence: TGCGCCAGCAGCTTGGGGGCTAGCGGGATTGGGACAGATACGCAGTATTTT. Protein: CASSLGASGIGTDTQYF.

The CDR3 bases are TGTGCCAGCAGCGTACCCGTCGGCGGGAGAGGGACCGGGGAGCTGTTTTTT. Protein product: CASSVPVGGRGTGELFF. The J gene is TRBJ2-2, the V gene TRBV9; 7 bases fit TRBD2. This CDR3 contains 17 residues. The germline V gene has CDR1 SGDLS and CDR2 YYNGEE. V trimming: 1 base; J trimming: 5 bases; junction bases outside the gene matches: 11.

This chain joins TRBV28 and TRBJ1-5, with 9 bases matching TRBD1. The CDR3 consists of 16 residues. V shed 5 bases and J 6 bases; nucleotides not matched to a gene: 11. Looked up from germline, CDR1 is MDHEN and CDR2 is SYDVKM. This CDR3 reads CASSTLGQGSGQPQHF. The CDR3 DNA reads TGTGCCAGCAGTACCCTTGGACAGGGGAGCGGTCAGCCCCAGCATTTT.

This chain joins TRBV30 and TRBJ2-3; D is perhaps TRBD2 (6 bases). This CDR3 is 14 amino acids long. Deletions cut 4 bases from V and 1 base from J, with 12 bases between. The germline V gene has CDR1 GTSNPN and CDR2 SVGIG (reference sequence). Here the CDR3 DNA reads TGTGCCTGGACTCCCAGGAGGGGCACAGATACGCAGTATTTT. It encodes CAWTPRRGTDTQYF.

The chain recombines TRBV7-2 with TRBJ1-6; tentatively, D is TRBD1 (6 bases). The CDR3 consists of 14 residues. Germline CDR1 is SGHTA and CDR2 is FQGNSA. Trimming pared 5 bases from V and 14 bases from J, leaving 19 bases between. The CDR3 spells CASSAPGGGGALHF. DNA for the CDR3: TGTGCCAGCAGCGCCCCGGGGGGGGGCGGGGCCCTCCACTTT.

This chain connects TRBV6-1 to TRBJ1-3, with 7 bases lining up with TRBD1. The CDR3 spans 15 residues. V dropped 3 bases and J dropped 3; count of bases not matched to a gene: 5. Germline CDR1 is MNHNS and CDR2 is SASEGT. CDR3 sequence (DNA): TGTGCCAGCAGTGACCACAGGGGTTATGGAAACACCATATATTTT. Its translation: CASSDHRGYGNTIYF.

This chain links TRBV5-1 with TRBJ2-1, with D perhaps matching TRBD2 (6 bases). Germline V lookup: CDR1 SGHRS, CDR2 YFSETQ. CDR3 length: 14 residues. Trimming took off 6 bases at V and 8 bases at J, with 18 bases between the two ends. The CDR3 loop is CASTLGGFIDEQFF. The DNA of the CDR3 is TGCGCCAGCACCCTGGGGGGTTTTATAGATGAGCAGTTCTTC.

The rearrangement links TRBV6-5 to TRBJ1-5; no definite D call. The V end lost 6 bases, the J end lost 5 bases, and 17 bases lay between the germline ends. The CDR3 has 15 residues. Germline CDR1 is MNHEY and CDR2 is SVGAGI. As DNA, the CDR3 is TGTGCCAGCAGCTCGGGTGCGGGAATGGATCAGCCCCAGCATTTT. Its protein is CASSSGAGMDQPQHF.

V and J are TRBV28 and TRBJ1-1, with TRBD1 matching 7 bases. The junction had 13 bases not matched to a gene; V was cut back by 6 bases and J by 6 bases. There are 15 residues in the CDR3. CDR1 MDHEN and CDR2 SYDVKM come from the germline V gene. The chain's CDR3 is CASRARQGKGAEAFF. CDR3 nucleotide sequence: TGTGCCAGCAGGGCCAGACAGGGTAAAGGGGCTGAAGCTTTCTTT.

The chain couples TRBV5-5 to TRBJ2-3, with 11 bases aligning to TRBD2. Germline V gene lookup returns CDR1 SGHKS and CDR2 YYEKEE (reference sequence). The CDR3 extends over 18 amino acids. V trimming: 2 bases; J trimming: 2 bases; junction bases outside the gene matches: 10. The CDR3 DNA reads as TGTGCCAGCAGCTTTGGGACTAGCGGATGGGCCCACACAGATACGCAGTATTTT. Residues: CASSFGTSGWAHTDTQYF.

This rearrangement joins TRBV24-1 to TRBJ1-2, with D possibly being TRBD1 (6 bases). CDR3 length equals 13 residues. The V end was cut by 3 bases, the J end by 7 bases, with 11 bases between. Germline V lookup: CDR1 KGHDR, CDR2 SFDVKD. CDR3 residues: CATSDTGYGGYTF. CDR3 nucleotide sequence: TGTGCCACCAGTGATACAGGGTACGGTGGCTACACCTTC.